The 9 T cell receptor beta chains presented below share a single source sample, sequenced in a study of blood T cell repertoires in COVID-19. Profiled with immunoSEQ multiplex PCR; TCRdb holds only in-frame clones, not every one. The table lists some 150,000 clones, 84% of them singletons, with around 6.7% in the top ten. Source material: peripheral blood. Every receptor here comes from a woman aged 45-65 years in a cohort sampled during active or convalescent COVID-19.

The chain links TRBV5-4 to TRBJ1-6, with 7 nucleotides matching TRBD1. CDR1 and CDR2 (germline): SGHNT, YYREEE (reference sequence). The CDR3 loop spans 16 amino acids. The junction had 3 bases not matched to a gene; V was cut back by 0 bases and J by 3 bases. The CDR3 DNA reads as TGTGCCAGCAGCTTGGGGGACAGTCTCTATAATTCACCCCTCCACTTT. This codes for CASSLGDSLYNSPLHF.

The sample holds a few counts of this clone. This CDR3 is also generated by other DNA sequences in the sample. The CDR3 bases are TGTGCCAGCTCACCAGACAGGAGCTCTGGAAACACCATATATTTT. It is translated as CASSPDRSSGNTIYF. The genes are TRBV18 and TRBJ1-3; possible D gene TRBD1, 6 bases. The V gene's germline CDR1 is KGHSH and CDR2 LQKENI. V was trimmed by 2 bases and J by 0 bases, leaving 8 bases between them. This CDR3 has 15 amino acids.

This clone occurred once. The chain combines TRBV18 with TRBJ1-1; TRBD1 matches 10 bases. The CDR3 has 15 amino acids. The germline gives CDR1 KGHSH, CDR2 LQKENI. V shed 5 bases and J 7 bases; nucleotides not matched to a gene: 10. The CDR3 bases are TGTGCCAGCTCATCGCAACGACAGGGGGCAGATGAAGCTTTCTTT. It yields the protein CASSSQRQGADEAFF.

The V call is TRBV7-9, the J call TRBJ2-7; 9 positions agree with TRBD2. The CDR3 is 15 amino acids. Looked up from germline, CDR1 is SEHNR and CDR2 is FQNEAQ (reference sequence). The J segment lost 2 bases and the V segment lost 0 bases, leaving 2 bases of the junction unmatched. The chain's CDR3 is CASSLASGGPYEQYF. CDR3 nucleotides: TGTGCCAGCAGCTTAGCTAGCGGGGGACCCTACGAGCAGTACTTC.

The chain uses TRBV19 and TRBJ1-2; TRBD1 might be the D (6 bases). Trimming removed 6 bases from V and 4 bases from J, with 15 bases in between. Germline V lookup: CDR1 LNHDA, CDR2 SQIVND (reference sequence). CDR3 length: 14 residues. CDR3 in amino acids: CASRRDIGSYGYTF. The CDR3, as DNA: TGTGCCAGTAGACGGGACATTGGTTCCTATGGCTACACCTTC.

V is TRBV2 and J is TRBJ2-7; 7 bases are a match to TRBD1. V gave up 11 bases and J gave up 3 bases; unmatched junction bases: 13. CDR3 length: 14 amino acids. Germline lookup yields CDR1 SNHLY and CDR2 FYNNEI. CDR3 sequence (DNA): TGTGCCTGCCAGGCCGGGACAGAGGGCTACGAGCAGTACTTC. Its translation is CACQAGTEGYEQYF. Complete variable domain (other parts from reference TRBV2 and TRBJ2-7): EPEVTQTPSHQVTQMGQEVILRCVPISNHLYFYWYRQILGQKVEFLVSFYNNEISEKSEIFDDQFSVERPDGSNFTLKIRSTKLEDSAMYFCACQAGTEGYEQYFGPGTRLTVT.

The J gene is TRBJ1-5, the V gene TRBV5-1, with TRBD1 matching over 7 bases. The V gene end was trimmed by 0 bases and the J gene end by 5 bases; junction bases not matched to a gene: 5. Germline V gene sequence: CDR1 SGHRS, CDR2 YFSETQ. The CDR3 spans 15 residues. For the CDR3, the DNA is TGCGCCAGCAGCTTGGGTACAGGGGTCCATCAGCCCCAGCATTTT. Amino acid sequence: CASSLGTGVHQPQHF. Combining the CDR3 with reference TRBV5-1 and TRBJ1-5 gives the whole variable domain KAGVTQTPRYLIKTRGQQVTLSCSPISGHRSVSWYQQTPGQGLQFLFEYFSETQRNKGNFPGRFSGRQFSNSRSEMNVSTLELGDSALYLCASSLGTGVHQPQHFGDGTRLSIL.

The CDR3 DNA reads TGTGCCAGCAGTGCTAGACCGAGAGACACAGATACGCAGTATTTT. Its translation: CASSARPRDTDTQYF. The J gene is TRBJ2-3, the V gene TRBV2; D unresolved. The germline gives CDR1 SNHLY, CDR2 FYNNEI. The CDR3 runs 15 residues. The ends were cut back, 4 bases at V and 2 bases at J, with 13 bases in the middle.

The rearrangement joins TRBV12-3 or TRBV12-4 to TRBJ1-6, with D possibly matching TRBD1 (5 bases). Trimming left V 6 bases short and J 10 bases short, with 13 bases between. The CDR3 runs to 13 residues. The CDR3 DNA reads TGTGCCAGCAGGCCCGGGACTCAGTCACCCCTCCACTTT. Protein sequence: CASRPGTQSPLHF.